One sample yielded the 24 T cell receptor beta chains listed below, sequenced in a study of regulatory T cells in long-lasting Graves disease. In building TCR beta libraries, iRepertoire HTBI primers were used together with Arm-PCR of CDR3 regions. TCRdb called the multiplex PCR reads again in MiXCR, with one record for every CDR3 protein. The sample holds some 230,000 distinct CDR3 sequences, around 16% seen once. Noted time point: newly diagnosed GD, antithyroid drugs for less than 3 months. After RNA was extracted from PBMCs, the TCR library was made from it. The source was peripheral blood mononuclear cells (PBMCs), collected at new diagnosis, from a patient treated with antithyroid drugs. These receptors were taken from a female donor with Graves disease.

This clonotype was counted many times. CDR3 DNA: TGTGCCAGCAGCTTAGAGAGCGGGAGGGCCGTCGAGCAGTACTTC. It is translated as CASSLESGRAVEQYF. V and J are TRBV7-9 and TRBJ2-7; 10 positions agree with TRBD2. Germline CDR1 SEHNR, CDR2 FQNEAQ (reference sequence). J lost 6 bases, V lost 1 base, and 6 bases had no gene match. The CDR3 sequence is 15 residues long.

There are many counts of this clonotype. The chain couples TRBV18 to TRBJ2-3; D is unclear. In germline, CDR1 is KGHSH, CDR2 LQKENI. V lost 3 bases and J 0 bases, leaving 10 bases between the germline ends. The CDR3 spans 15 residues. DNA of the CDR3: TGTGCCAGCTCACCTCGTCTAGAAAGCACAGATACGCAGTATTTT. It yields the protein CASSPRLESTDTQYF.

This clonotype was observed at least ten times. V usage is TRBV19 and J usage is TRBJ1-1; 7 positions match TRBD1. J lost 1 base, V lost 5 bases, and 4 bases had no gene match. Germline values: CDR1 LNHDA, CDR2 SQIVND (reference sequence). This CDR3 comprises 14 residues. The CDR3 protein is CASSAYRGNTEAFF. The DNA for the CDR3 is TGTGCCAGTAGTGCCTACAGGGGGAACACTGAAGCTTTCTTT.

This clonotype was counted between two and nine times. The chain combines TRBV6-2 or TRBV6-3 with TRBJ2-1; the D is unclear. Germline-derived CDR1 and CDR2 are MNHEY and SVGEGT. The CDR3 runs 14 residues. Trimming shortened V by 6 bases and J by 1 base, and 10 bases separated the two germline ends. The CDR3 DNA is TGTGCCAGCAGCCGGCCTCAATCCTACAATGAGCAGTTCTTC. Translated, it gives CASSRPQSYNEQFF.

The sample holds many counts of this clonotype. The genes are TRBV20-1 and TRBJ1-4; no firm D call. There are 16 residues in the CDR3. Per germline, CDR1 DFQATT and CDR2 SNEGSKA (reference sequence). The germline V and J ends were trimmed by 5 bases and 1 base, with 17 bases remaining between them. The chain's CDR3 is CSAAMVGRGTNEKLFF. The CDR3 nucleotides read TGCAGTGCTGCCATGGTGGGCCGGGGAACTAATGAAAAACTGTTTTTT.

This clonotype has at least ten counts. V and J are TRBV6-1 and TRBJ2-1; 9 bases fit TRBD2. Germline-derived CDR1 and CDR2 are MNHNS and SASEGT. Trimming cost V 1 base and J 8 bases; bases outside gene matches: 9. This CDR3 has 16 amino acids. The CDR3 region is CASSEEGAGGGYEQFF. The CDR3 DNA reads as TGTGCCAGCAGTGAAGAGGGGGCGGGGGGGGGCTATGAGCAGTTCTTC.

This clonotype showed up many times. V gene TRBV5-4 combines with J gene TRBJ2-1; D unresolved. V lost 2 bases, J lost 10 bases, and 16 bases lay in between. The germline gives CDR1 SGHNT, CDR2 YYREEE (reference sequence). This CDR3 is built from 14 residues. The CDR3 region has the DNA TGTGCCAGCAGCTTACGCGCAGAACAGCACGAGCAGTTCTTC. As protein: CASSLRAEQHEQFF.

Many counts were recorded for this clonotype. This chain links TRBV6-2 or TRBV6-3 with TRBJ1-1, with D perhaps TRBD1 (5 bases). CDR3 length: 13 residues. V was cut by 6 bases and J by 3 bases, with 11 bases left in between. Germline V gene sequence: CDR1 MNHEY, CDR2 SVGEGT. This chain's CDR3 is CASRIDSHTEAFF. The CDR3 DNA is TGTGCCAGCAGGATTGACAGTCACACTGAAGCTTTCTTT.

This clonotype was detected ten times or more. The chain is built from TRBV29-1 and TRBJ2-5; TRBD1 might be the D (5 bases). The V gene's germline CDR1 is SQVTM and CDR2 ANQGSEA. The ends were cut back, 7 bases at V and 1 base at J, with 13 bases in the middle. The CDR3 contains 13 residues. This chain's CDR3 is CSAPSRGQETQYF. DNA for the CDR3: TGCAGCGCTCCGAGTAGGGGCCAAGAGACCCAGTACTTC.

This clonotype came up many times. The rearrangement joins TRBV27 to TRBJ1-2; tentatively, D is TRBD1 (6 bases). This CDR3 has 13 residues. Trimming stripped 3 bases from V and 8 bases from J, with 13 bases between. Germline CDR1 MNHEY, CDR2 SMNVEV (reference sequence). CDR3: CASSLGGHSGYTF. Written as DNA, the CDR3 is TGTGCCAGCAGTTTGGGGGGACATTCCGGCTACACCTTC.

Many counts were recorded for this clonotype. J is TRBJ2-3 and V is TRBV6-1; 11 bases align to TRBD2. Germline V gene sequence: CDR1 MNHNS, CDR2 SASEGT. V lost 4 bases, J lost 4 bases, and 4 bases stayed unmatched. This CDR3 is built from 15 residues. CDR3: CASSVASGRSDTQYF. The CDR3 DNA reads as TGTGCCAGCAGTGTGGCTAGCGGGAGGTCAGATACGCAGTATTTT.

Ten or more counts support this clonotype. The chain is built from TRBV11-2 and TRBJ1-3, with D possibly being TRBD1 (5 bases). Germline V gene sequence: CDR1 SGHAT, CDR2 FQNNGV. The V gene lost 5 bases and the J gene lost 2 bases, with 10 bases spanning the gap. The CDR3 length is 14 residues. DNA for the CDR3: TGTGCCAGCAGCCCCGGGGGTCCTGGAAACACCATATATTTT. Amino acid sequence: CASSPGGPGNTIYF.

The gene calls are TRBV30 and TRBJ1-4; D is unresolved. CDR3 length: 13 residues. The germline V gene encodes CDR1 GTSNPN and CDR2 SVGIG (reference sequence). V shed 7 bases and J shed 0 bases, with 9 bases lying between them. CDR3 residues: CASRIATNEKLFF. DNA of the CDR3: TGTGCCTCCCGAATTGCAACTAATGAAAAACTGTTTTTT.

The rearrangement links TRBV6-1 to TRBJ2-1, with TRBD2 matching over 12 bases. With V trimmed by 6 bases and J by 9 bases, 3 bases remained unmatched. CDR1 is MNHNS, CDR2 SASEGT, per germline. The CDR3 runs to 13 residues. The CDR3 protein is CASRGTSGLEQFF. The CDR3 DNA reads as TGTGCCAGCAGAGGGACTAGCGGGCTTGAGCAGTTCTTC.

This clonotype occurred once. The chain links TRBV7-2 to TRBJ2-7, with a weak D call TRBD1 (5 bases). V lost 6 bases and J 0 bases, leaving 12 bases between the germline ends. Germline CDR1 and CDR2: SGHTA and FQGNSA. The CDR3 is 14 amino acids. CDR3 in amino acids: CASSATESSYEQYF. The DNA of the CDR3 is TGTGCCAGCAGTGCGACAGAGAGCTCCTACGAGCAGTACTTC.

There are many counts of this clonotype. The V and J genes are TRBV19 and TRBJ2-1; D possibly corresponds to TRBD2 (5 bases). The CDR3 is made up of 15 amino acids. The ends were cut back, 0 bases at V and 0 bases at J, with 6 bases in the middle. Germline CDR1 and CDR2: LNHDA and SQIVND (reference sequence). The CDR3 protein is CASSIEAASYNEQFF. In DNA form, the CDR3 reads TGTGCCAGTAGTATAGAAGCGGCCTCCTACAATGAGCAGTTCTTC.

This clonotype was counted many times. The chain employs TRBV9 and TRBJ2-7, with D tentatively TRBD1 (6 bases). CDR1 is SGDLS and CDR2 is YYNGEE in the germline V gene. This CDR3 has 14 residues. V lost 4 bases to trimming and J lost 10 bases, with 21 bases between them. The CDR3 loop is CASSPLRTANPQYF. Written as DNA, the CDR3 is TGTGCCAGCAGCCCCCTCCGGACAGCGAACCCACAGTACTTC. The whole variable domain, filled in from reference TRBV9 and TRBJ2-7, reads DSGVTQTPKHLITATGQRVTLRCSPRSGDLSVYWYQQSLDQGLQFLIQYYNGEERAKGNILERFSAQQFPDLHSELNLSSLELGDSALYFCASSPLRTANPQYFGPGTRLTVT.

This clonotype was picked up many times. The gene calls are TRBV7-2 and TRBJ1-4; a possible D gene is TRBD1 (5 bases). Germline lookup yields CDR1 SGHTA and CDR2 FQGNSA. This CDR3 comprises 14 residues. The germline V and J ends were trimmed by 2 bases and 8 bases, with 12 bases remaining between them. CDR3 sequence: CASSLIGGGEKLFF. The CDR3 DNA reads TGTGCCAGCAGCTTAATTGGGGGGGGAGAAAAACTGTTTTTT.

Ten or more counts support this clonotype. The rearrangement joins TRBV20-1 to TRBJ2-1, with D maybe TRBD2 (6 bases). Trimming pared 3 bases from V and 10 bases from J, leaving 16 bases between. CDR1 and CDR2 (germline): DFQATT, SNEGSKA (reference sequence). The CDR3 loop spans 13 amino acids. The CDR3 here is CSARGWGDGEQFF. For the CDR3, the DNA is TGCAGTGCTAGGGGGTGGGGGGATGGAGAGCAGTTCTTC.

On this clonotype itself: A read error may produce the germline difference seen at one junction end. The rearrangement joins TRBV7-8 to TRBJ1-1; no firm D call. Germline values: CDR1 SGHVS, CDR2 FQNEAQ. This CDR3 has 13 amino acids. CDR3 sequence (DNA): TGTGCCATCAGCTTAAGTGCGAACACTGAAGCTTTCTTT. Its translation is CAISLSANTEAFF.

This clonotype occurred a few times. The V call is TRBV5-8, the J call TRBJ2-6; a weak D match, TRBD2 (7 bases). V lost 0 bases, J lost 0 bases, and 10 bases lay in between. CDR3 size: 17 residues. Per the germline V gene, CDR1 is SGHTS and CDR2 is YDEGEE. CDR3 in DNA: TGTGCCAGCAGCTTGGAGGGGGGGAACTCTGGGGCCAACGTCCTGACTTTC. Encoded protein: CASSLEGGNSGANVLTF. The full variable domain, in which reference TRBV5-8 and TRBJ2-6 provide the parts outside the CDR3, is EAGVTQSPTHLIKTRGQQATLRCSPISGHTSVYWYQQALGLGLQFLLWYDEGEERNRGNFPPRFSGRQFPNYSSELNVNALELEDSALYLCASSLEGGNSGANVLTFGAGSRLTVL.

This clonotype was observed many times. The rearrangement uses TRBV19 and TRBJ1-1; D not resolved. The V and J ends lost 4 bases and 1 base respectively, with 7 bases between them. CDR1 is LNHDA, CDR2 SQIVND, per germline (reference sequence). This CDR3 has 13 residues. CDR3 residues: CASSNRENTEAFF. The CDR3 nucleotides read TGTGCCAGTAGTAACCGGGAGAACACTGAAGCTTTCTTT. Variable domain in full (rest from reference TRBV19 and TRBJ1-1): DGGITQSPKYLFRKEGQNVTLSCEQNLNHDAMYWYRQDPGQGLRLIYYSQIVNDFQKGDIAEGYSVSREKKESFPLTVTSAQKNPTAFYLCASSNRENTEAFFGQGTRLTVV.

V is TRBV27 and J is TRBJ1-2; the match to TRBD1 covers 8 bases. In germline, CDR1 is MNHEY, CDR2 SMNVEV (reference sequence). Germline trimming cut 8 bases from V and 6 bases from J; bases unmatched to any gene: 11. The CDR3 sequence is 14 residues long. The CDR3 sequence is CASGLAGGSNGYTF. For the CDR3, the DNA is TGTGCCAGCGGGCTAGCAGGGGGCTCGAATGGCTACACCTTC.

V gene TRBV2 combines with J gene TRBJ2-7; 8 bases align to TRBD2. The CDR3 spans 16 residues. Trimming took 1 base from V and 4 from J; bases not matched to a gene: 9. The germline V gene has CDR1 SNHLY and CDR2 FYNNEI. For the CDR3, the DNA is TGTGCCAGCAGTGAAGACCCGGGACTAGTTGTTTACGAGCAGTACTTC. Residues: CASSEDPGLVVYEQYF.